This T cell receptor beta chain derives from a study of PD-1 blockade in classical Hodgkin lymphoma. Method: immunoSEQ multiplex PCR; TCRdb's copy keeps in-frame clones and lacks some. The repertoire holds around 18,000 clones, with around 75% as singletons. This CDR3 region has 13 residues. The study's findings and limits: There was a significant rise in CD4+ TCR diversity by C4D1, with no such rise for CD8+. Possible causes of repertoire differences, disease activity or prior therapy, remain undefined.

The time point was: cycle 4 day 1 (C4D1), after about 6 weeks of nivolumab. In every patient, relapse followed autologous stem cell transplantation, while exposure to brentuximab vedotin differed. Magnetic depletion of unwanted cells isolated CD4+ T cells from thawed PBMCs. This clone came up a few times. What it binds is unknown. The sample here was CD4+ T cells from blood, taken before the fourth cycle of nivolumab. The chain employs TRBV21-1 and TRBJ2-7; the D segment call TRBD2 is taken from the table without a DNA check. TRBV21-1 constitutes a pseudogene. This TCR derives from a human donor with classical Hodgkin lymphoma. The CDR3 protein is CASSKAAGEEQYV. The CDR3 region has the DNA TGTGCCAGCAGCAAAGCGGCGGGGGAAGAGCAGTACGTC.